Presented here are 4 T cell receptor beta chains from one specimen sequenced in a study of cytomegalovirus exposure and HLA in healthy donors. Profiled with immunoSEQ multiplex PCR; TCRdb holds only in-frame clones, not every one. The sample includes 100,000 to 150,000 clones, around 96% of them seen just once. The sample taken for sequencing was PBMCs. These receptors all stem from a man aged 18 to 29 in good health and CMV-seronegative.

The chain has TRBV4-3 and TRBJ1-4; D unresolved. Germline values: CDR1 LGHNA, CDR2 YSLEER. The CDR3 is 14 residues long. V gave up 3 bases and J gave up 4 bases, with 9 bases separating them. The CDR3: CASSQDLDNEKLFF. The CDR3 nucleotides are TGCGCCAGCAGCCAGGACTTAGATAATGAAAAACTGTTTTTT.

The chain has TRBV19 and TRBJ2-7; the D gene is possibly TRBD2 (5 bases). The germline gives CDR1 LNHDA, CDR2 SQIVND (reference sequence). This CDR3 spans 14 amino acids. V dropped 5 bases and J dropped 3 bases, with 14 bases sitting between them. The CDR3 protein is CASSPGLRDYEQYF. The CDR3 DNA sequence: TGTGCCAGTAGTCCCGGCCTCCGGGACTACGAGCAGTACTTC.

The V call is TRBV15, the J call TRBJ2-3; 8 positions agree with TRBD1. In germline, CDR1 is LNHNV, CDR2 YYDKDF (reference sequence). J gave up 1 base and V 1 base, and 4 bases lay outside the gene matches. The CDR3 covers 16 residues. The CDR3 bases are TGTGCCACCAGCAGAGGCCGGGGACAGGGCACAGATACGCAGTATTTT. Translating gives CATSRGRGQGTDTQYF.

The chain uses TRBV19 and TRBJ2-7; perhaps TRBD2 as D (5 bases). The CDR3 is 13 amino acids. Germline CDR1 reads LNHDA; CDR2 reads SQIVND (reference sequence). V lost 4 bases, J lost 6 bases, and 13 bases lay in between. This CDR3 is CASSSGLVGEQYF. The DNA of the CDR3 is TGTGCCAGTAGTAGCGGACTCGTCGGCGAGCAGTACTTC.